This T cell receptor (beta chain) was documented in a study of early T cells in non-severe SARS-CoV-2 infection. The CDR3 extends over 14 amino acids. After removal of 8 bases from V and 9 bases from J, the junction contained 10 bases not matched to a gene. Individually, cDNA molecules had unique molecular identifiers attached to them. TCRdb itself ran the 5' RACE reads through MiXCR, one entry per CDR3 protein. Of about 58,000 distinct CDR3 sequences listed, about an eighth were seen once; the top ten hold 9.5% to 10%. The receptor was isolated from an adult who was a healthcare worker with PCR-confirmed SARS-CoV-2 infection or an uninfected control (not recorded which). The sequencing input was whole blood. The chain couples TRBV12-3 or TRBV12-4 to TRBJ2-1; 10 positions match TRBD2. DNA of the CDR3: TGTGCCAGCGGGGGTAGCGGGGGGTCTGGTGAGCAGTTCTTC. This gives the protein CASGGSGGSGEQFF.